These 27 T cell receptor beta chains were sequenced from one sample in a study of T cell responses to AZD1222 COVID-19 vaccine. Clones were sequenced by immunoSEQ multiplex PCR, and TCRdb holds only the in-frame ones, with some missing. The sample shows 130,000 or so clones, 80% to 95% of them seen only once. The sequences come from peripheral blood, collected 28 days after the second dose of the MenACWY control vaccine. The receptor source for this set is an adult who received the MenACWY meningococcal vaccine as a control.

The chain employs TRBV5-1 and TRBJ2-3; 9 positions agree with TRBD1. V was pared by 3 bases and J by 4 bases, with 9 bases of the junction left unmatched. The CDR3 loop spans 16 amino acids. Germline assignment: CDR1 SGHRS and CDR2 YFSETQ. The CDR3 spells CASSSPPGQGADTQYF. The CDR3 DNA follows: TGCGCCAGCAGCTCACCCCCGGGACAGGGTGCAGATACGCAGTATTTT. The full variable domain, completed using reference TRBV5-1 and TRBJ2-3, is KAGVTQTPRYLIKTRGQQVTLSCSPISGHRSVSWYQQTPGQGLQFLFEYFSETQRNKGNFPGRFSGRQFSNSRSEMNVSTLELGDSALYLCASSSPPGQGADTQYFGPGTRLTVL.

The rearrangement links TRBV3-1 (or the pseudogene TRBV3-2) to TRBJ1-1, with a possible D match to TRBD1 (5 bases). Germline lookup yields CDR1 LGHDT and CDR2 YNNKEL (reference sequence). V lost 3 bases to trimming and J lost 1 base, with 15 bases between them. This CDR3 is built from 16 residues. CDR3 loop: CASSHGGALQNTEAFF. The CDR3 coding sequence is TGTGCCAGCAGCCACGGCGGGGCACTCCAGAACACTGAAGCTTTCTTT.

This sequence joins TRBV5-1 and TRBJ2-1; D ambiguous. CDR1 and CDR2 from the germline V gene are SGHRS and YFSETQ. The CDR3 loop spans 13 amino acids. The V end was cut by 0 bases, the J end by 6 bases, with 7 bases between. The CDR3 is CASSLVAGNEQFF. CDR3 coding DNA: TGCGCCAGCAGCTTGGTGGCAGGCAATGAGCAGTTCTTC.

The chain uses TRBV27 and TRBJ1-6; D may be TRBD1 (5 bases). Trimming took off 0 bases at V and 4 bases at J, with 7 bases between the two ends. This CDR3 spans 15 amino acids. Germline V gives CDR1 MNHEY, CDR2 SMNVEV (reference sequence). CDR3 DNA sequence: TGTGCCAGCAGTTTATCGACAGCGTATAATTCACCCCTCCACTTT. Amino acid sequence: CASSLSTAYNSPLHF.

Here the CDR3 reads CASSIGVGGEETQYF. CDR3 DNA: TGTGCCAGTAGTATAGGAGTTGGGGGGGAAGAGACCCAGTACTTC. The V and J genes are TRBV19 and TRBJ2-5; 7 positions match TRBD2. The length of the CDR3 is 15 residues. The germline V gene encodes CDR1 LNHDA and CDR2 SQIVND (reference sequence). V was clipped by 1 base and J by 3 bases; unmatched bases: 5.

The rearrangement links TRBV28 to TRBJ1-6; D call uncertain. The germline V gene has CDR1 MDHEN and CDR2 SYDVKM. This CDR3 contains 13 residues. Trimming removed 5 bases at V and 4 bases at J, with 6 bases between. The CDR3, as DNA: TGTGCCAGCAGTACCTCGTATAATTCACCCCTCCACTTT. Amino acid sequence: CASSTSYNSPLHF. Combining the CDR3 with reference TRBV28 and TRBJ1-6 gives the whole variable domain DVKVTQSSRYLVKRTGEKVFLECVQDMDHENMFWYRQDPGLGLRLIYFSYDVKMKEKGDIPEGYSVSREKKERFSLILESASTNQTSMYLCASSTSYNSPLHFGNGTRLTVT.

The V and J genes are TRBV28 and TRBJ2-3, with 9 bases identical to TRBD2. V trimming: 7 bases; J trimming: 2 bases; junction bases outside the gene matches: 4. Germline CDR1 is MDHEN and CDR2 is SYDVKM. This CDR3 is 14 amino acids long. This CDR3 reads CASKAGGDTDTQYF. In DNA form, the CDR3 reads TGTGCCAGCAAAGCGGGGGGCGACACAGATACGCAGTATTTT. Looking up the rest from reference TRBV28 and TRBJ2-3 gives the full variable domain: DVKVTQSSRYLVKRTGEKVFLECVQDMDHENMFWYRQDPGLGLRLIYFSYDVKMKEKGDIPEGYSVSREKKERFSLILESASTNQTSMYLCASKAGGDTDTQYFGPGTRLTVL.

This rearrangement joins TRBV19 to TRBJ2-1; 7 bases fit TRBD1. Trimming removed 8 bases from V and 5 bases from J; junction bases left unmatched: 6. The CDR3 contains 13 residues. Germline V gene lookup returns CDR1 LNHDA and CDR2 SQIVND (reference sequence). The CDR3 here is CASGKDRDNEQFF. CDR3 DNA: TGTGCCAGTGGAAAAGACAGGGACAATGAGCAGTTCTTC.

This chain connects TRBV12-3 or TRBV12-4 to TRBJ1-2; 8 nucleotides match TRBD1. The V and J ends lost 6 bases and 5 bases, in that order; junction bases with no gene match: 2. The CDR3 loop spans 12 amino acids. CDR3 DNA sequence: TGTGCCAGCAGGGGACAGGCGTATGGCTACACCTTC. This encodes CASRGQAYGYTF.

This chain uses TRBV7-2 with TRBJ2-3, with TRBD2 matching 8 bases. The CDR3 length is 15 residues. Germline V gives CDR1 SGHTA, CDR2 FQGNSA. Trimming cost V 5 bases and J 1 base; bases outside gene matches: 5. The CDR3 here is CASSQPGGGTDTQYF. In DNA, the CDR3 is TGTGCCAGCAGCCAACCGGGGGGGGGCACAGATACGCAGTATTTT.

The chain combines TRBV28 with TRBJ1-2, with 9 bases fitting TRBD1. The CDR3 loop spans 13 amino acids. V lost 11 bases and J lost 6; bases outside the gene matches: 10. Germline V gene lookup returns CDR1 MDHEN and CDR2 SYDVKM. This chain's CDR3 is CAARTGGRNGYTF. CDR3 coding DNA: TGTGCCGCCCGCACAGGGGGCAGAAATGGCTACACCTTC.

The chain carries TRBV11-1 and TRBJ2-1, with unresolved D. Deletions cut 0 bases from V and 2 bases from J, with 8 bases between. The CDR3 spans 15 residues. Looked up from germline, CDR1 is SGHAT and CDR2 is FQDESV (reference sequence). The CDR3 region has the DNA TGTGCCAGCAGCTTAGCGGAAAGGGCCTACAATGAGCAGTTCTTC. This codes for CASSLAERAYNEQFF.

V gene TRBV27 combines with J gene TRBJ2-1, with 8 bases identical to TRBD2. Germline CDR1 reads MNHEY; CDR2 reads SMNVEV (reference sequence). Losses at the gene ends were 5 bases for V and 7 bases for J; bases not matched to a gene: 7. The CDR3 length is 14 residues. The CDR3 region is CASSPGTRFNEQFF. Written as DNA, the CDR3 is TGTGCCAGCAGTCCGGGGACTAGATTTAATGAGCAGTTCTTC.

The chain recombines TRBV27 with TRBJ2-2, with 7 bases aligning to TRBD1. This CDR3 comprises 17 residues. In germline, CDR1 is MNHEY, CDR2 SMNVEV (reference sequence). Unmatched junction bases numbered 6, after V lost 1 base and J lost 1 base. The CDR3 DNA reads TGTGCCAGCAGTTTATTAGGGCAGGGGGTGAACACCGGGGAGCTGTTTTTT. Its protein product is CASSLLGQGVNTGELFF.

V gene TRBV19 combines with J gene TRBJ2-3; D not certain. This CDR3 is built from 13 residues. Germline CDR1 and CDR2: LNHDA and SQIVND (reference sequence). V lost 3 bases and J 4 bases, leaving 8 bases between the germline ends. The DNA for the CDR3 is TGTGCCAGTAGTATCGTTGGGTCAGATACGCAGTATTTT. This encodes CASSIVGSDTQYF.

J is TRBJ2-3 and V is TRBV10-3; 7 nucleotides agree with TRBD2. With 10 bases clipped from V and 4 bases from J, the junction kept 14 bases outside the gene matches. Per the germline V gene, CDR1 is ENHRY and CDR2 is SYGVKD. The CDR3 has 15 residues. The CDR3 is CATGEGTRGADTQYF. CDR3 in DNA: TGTGCCACTGGGGAGGGTACGAGGGGCGCAGATACGCAGTATTTT.

The gene calls are TRBV4-2 and TRBJ1-5; possible D gene TRBD1, 6 bases. The CDR3 has 14 residues. Trimming removed 4 bases at V and 1 base at J, with 8 bases between. Per germline, CDR1 LGHNA and CDR2 YNFKEQ. The CDR3 DNA is TGTGCCAGCAGCCGTACAGGGAGCAATCAGCCCCAGCATTTT. Protein: CASSRTGSNQPQHF.

The chain has TRBV7-6 and TRBJ2-3, with D possibly called TRBD1 or TRBD2 (5 bases each). Germline loops: CDR1 SGHVS, CDR2 FNYEAQ. The germline V and J ends were trimmed by 5 bases and 0 bases, with 9 bases remaining between them. The CDR3 loop spans 14 amino acids. CDR3 bases: TGTGCCAGCAGCCTGGGACGCAGCACAGATACGCAGTATTTT. It is translated as CASSLGRSTDTQYF.

The V gene is TRBV27, the J gene TRBJ1-1; D unclear. The CDR3 sequence is 15 residues long. The V gene lost 6 bases and the J gene lost 0 bases, with 14 bases spanning the gap. Looked up from germline, CDR1 is MNHEY and CDR2 is SMNVEV (reference sequence). This chain's CDR3 is CASRAWQVMNTEAFF. The CDR3 nucleotides are TGTGCCAGCAGAGCCTGGCAGGTCATGAACACTGAAGCTTTCTTT.

The gene calls are TRBV9 and TRBJ1-2; no clear D gene. Trimming removed 1 base from V and 1 base from J, with 11 bases in between. The CDR3 sequence is 15 residues long. Germline CDR1 SGDLS, CDR2 YYNGEE. CDR3 sequence reads: CASSVSLGDNYGYTF. The CDR3 bases are TGTGCCAGCAGCGTAAGTTTGGGAGATAACTATGGCTACACCTTC. The full variable domain, its missing parts supplied by reference TRBV9 and TRBJ1-2, is DSGVTQTPKHLITATGQRVTLRCSPRSGDLSVYWYQQSLDQGLQFLIQYYNGEERAKGNILERFSAQQFPDLHSELNLSSLELGDSALYFCASSVSLGDNYGYTFGSGTRLTVV.

CDR3: CASSPNYLDRARTGELFF. In DNA form, the CDR3 reads TGTGCCAGCAGCCCGAACTACTTGGACAGGGCGAGGACCGGGGAGCTGTTTTTT. V usage is TRBV7-3 and J usage is TRBJ2-2; TRBD1 matches 8 bases. The V and J ends lost 5 bases and 5 bases, in that order; junction bases with no gene match: 16. The CDR3 has 18 residues. Germline V lookup: CDR1 SGHTA, CDR2 FQGTGA.

The rearrangement joins TRBV7-7 to TRBJ2-5; 10 positions match TRBD2. This CDR3 has 15 residues. Per germline, CDR1 SSHAT and CDR2 FNYEAQ (reference sequence). Unmatched junction bases numbered 7, after V lost 4 bases and J lost 5 bases. The CDR3 region has the DNA TGTGCCAGCAGCTCTAGCGGGAGTCGGGCGGAGACCCAGTACTTC. Protein product: CASSSSGSRAETQYF.

J is TRBJ1-5 and V is TRBV4-1; D unclear. CDR1 and CDR2 from the germline V gene are MGHRA and YSYEKL. This CDR3 region has 12 residues. Trimming left V 3 bases short and J 8 bases short, with 8 bases between. CDR3 coding DNA: TGCGCCAGCAGCCATCCAGGTGAGCCCCAGCATTTT. As protein: CASSHPGEPQHF.

This clone came up once. The chain employs TRBV30 and TRBJ2-2; TRBD1 is a possible D gene (6 bases). The V gene lost 1 base and the J gene lost 4 bases, with 10 bases spanning the gap. Germline values: CDR1 GTSNPN, CDR2 SVGIG (reference sequence). This CDR3 region has 14 residues. CDR3: CAWSGGQFTGELFF. The CDR3, as DNA: TGTGCCTGGAGTGGGGGACAATTCACCGGGGAGCTGTTTTTT. Combining the CDR3 with reference TRBV30 and TRBJ2-2 gives the whole variable domain SQTIHQWPATLVQPVGSPLSLECTVEGTSNPNLYWYRQAAGRGLQLLFYSVGIGQISSEVPQNLSASRPQDRQFILSSKKLLLSDSGFYLCAWSGGQFTGELFFGEGSRLTVL.

The sample holds one count of this clone. The chain has TRBV15 and TRBJ1-1, with D possibly being TRBD1 (5 bases). The CDR3 has 13 amino acids. Germline V CDR1 and CDR2: LNHNV, YYDKDF (reference sequence). The V end was cut by 0 bases, the J end by 5 bases, with 7 bases between. CDR3 DNA: TGTGCCACCAGCAGAGATGAGGGGACTGAAGCTTTCTTT. Encoded protein: CATSRDEGTEAFF.

The rearrangement uses TRBV28 and TRBJ2-2, with 11 positions matching TRBD1. The CDR3 runs to 19 residues. The ends lost 2 bases at V and 0 bases at J; junction bases unmatched: 8. CDR1 MDHEN and CDR2 SYDVKM come from the germline V gene. The DNA of the CDR3 is TGTGCCAGCAGTTTAGTCTTTTCGGGACAGGGGGCGAACACCGGGGAGCTGTTTTTT. As protein: CASSLVFSGQGANTGELFF. The full variable domain, with the rest looked up from reference TRBV28 and TRBJ2-2, is DVKVTQSSRYLVKRTGEKVFLECVQDMDHENMFWYRQDPGLGLRLIYFSYDVKMKEKGDIPEGYSVSREKKERFSLILESASTNQTSMYLCASSLVFSGQGANTGELFFGEGSRLTVL.

The V call is TRBV27, the J call TRBJ2-2; D could derive from TRBD1 or TRBD2 (6 bases each). The germline V gene encodes CDR1 MNHEY and CDR2 SMNVEV (reference sequence). The V end was cut by 3 bases, the J end by 0 bases, with 11 bases between. CDR3 length: 16 residues. The DNA for the CDR3 is TGTGCCAGCAGTTTCGACGGGGGCTCGAACACCGGGGAGCTGTTTTTT. It is translated as CASSFDGGSNTGELFF.